These 23 T cell receptor beta chains were sequenced from one sample in a study of OX40 agonist ivuxolimab in advanced cancers. The library came from the immunoSEQ multiplex PCR assay. The table was pulled from immuneACCESS by TCRdb, which kept in-frame rearrangements only. Such tables lose some clones; where checked, under half of the loss comes from unresolved V genes, and the rest has no known cause. This sample holds 50,000 to 60,000 clones; 91% were observed only once. 3% to 4% of the sample rests with the top ten. Sequenced here: CD4+ or CD8+ T cells sorted from blood, sampled in a trial of the OX40 agonist ivuxolimab. All receptors come from an adult with an advanced solid tumor such as melanoma, head and neck, liver or kidney cancer.

This chain connects TRBV6-6 to TRBJ2-2; no definite D call. CDR1 is MNHNY and CDR2 is SVGAGI in the germline V gene (reference sequence). The CDR3 is made up of 12 amino acids. Trimming removed 6 bases from V and 3 bases from J, with 5 bases in between. CDR3: CASSRDTGELFF. The CDR3 coding sequence is TGTGCCAGCAGCAGAGACACCGGGGAGCTGTTTTTT.

This clone appeared a single time. The rearrangement joins TRBV11-2 to TRBJ2-7; D perhaps matches TRBD2 (5 bases). Germline V lookup: CDR1 SGHAT, CDR2 FQNNGV. There are 13 residues in the CDR3. Trimming stripped 5 bases from V and 1 base from J, with 9 bases between. CDR3 sequence (DNA): TGTGCCAGCAGCCATGGACTTTCCTACGAGCAGTACTTC. Translation: CASSHGLSYEQYF. Full variable domain (remainder filled in from reference TRBV11-2 and TRBJ2-7): EAGVAQSPRYKIIEKRQSVAFWCNPISGHATLYWYQQILGQGPKLLIQFQNNGVVDDSQLPKDRFSAERLKGVDSTLKIQPAKLEDSAVYLCASSHGLSYEQYFGPGTRLTVT.

The chain links TRBV27 to TRBJ2-1; D unclear. The CDR3 totals 17 residues. In germline, CDR1 is MNHEY, CDR2 SMNVEV (reference sequence). Between the trimmed V and J ends, which lost 1 base and 3 bases, there was a span of 16 bases. The CDR3 spells CASSLLDPLGYYNEQFF. CDR3 DNA sequence: TGTGCCAGCAGTTTATTGGACCCCCTAGGTTACTACAATGAGCAGTTCTTC.

V is TRBV23-1 and J is TRBJ1-4; D uncertain. TRBV23-1 is classed as an ORF, of uncertain function. Trimming removed 7 bases from V and 4 bases from J, with 13 bases in between. The CDR3 is 14 residues long. The CDR3 bases are TGCGCCAGCACAAGACGGACGGTTAATGAAAAACTGTTTTTT. Translated: CASTRRTVNEKLFF.

The chain couples TRBV6-6 to TRBJ2-7; D possibly corresponds to TRBD2 (5 bases). The CDR3 has 12 residues. The germline V and J ends were trimmed by 6 bases and 2 bases, with 8 bases remaining between them. Germline V gene data show CDR1 as MNHNY and CDR2 as SVGAGI (reference sequence). The CDR3 here is CASRDGTYEQYF. CDR3 coding DNA: TGTGCCAGCAGGGACGGGACCTACGAGCAGTACTTC.

The rearrangement links TRBV27 to TRBJ2-7, with TRBD2 matching over 16 bases. The germline gives CDR1 MNHEY, CDR2 SMNVEV (reference sequence). This CDR3 has 17 amino acids. Germline trimming cut 6 bases from V and 2 bases from J; bases unmatched to any gene: 7. The CDR3 is CASSTLGLAGGPYEQYF. The DNA for the CDR3 is TGTGCCAGCAGCACTTTGGGACTAGCGGGAGGGCCCTACGAGCAGTACTTC.

The V and J genes are TRBV15 and TRBJ2-1; D unclear. The CDR3 spans 14 residues. The V gene's germline CDR1 is LNHNV and CDR2 YYDKDF (reference sequence). Trimming took 1 base from V and 7 from J, leaving 11 bases between them. In DNA form, the CDR3 reads TGTGCCACCAGCAGAGTAATAGGTTATAATGAGCAGTTCTTC. This codes for CATSRVIGYNEQFF.

This clone came up once. The chain employs TRBV11-3 and TRBJ2-3; possibly TRBD2 for D (5 bases). In germline, CDR1 is SGHNT, CDR2 YENEEA. The CDR3 covers 14 residues. V was clipped by 5 bases and J by 0 bases, with 9 bases between them. The CDR3 DNA is TGTGCCAGCAGCCGTGGGGAGAGCACAGATACGCAGTATTTT. It is translated as CASSRGESTDTQYF.

The chain combines TRBV5-6 with TRBJ2-1, with 10 bases aligning to TRBD2. The CDR3 runs 16 residues. The germline gives CDR1 SGHDT, CDR2 YYEEEE. V shed 4 bases and J 3 bases; nucleotides not matched to a gene: 7. The CDR3 reads CASSRTGTSVYNEQFF. The CDR3 DNA reads as TGTGCCAGCAGCCGAACCGGGACTAGCGTCTACAATGAGCAGTTCTTC.

This clone was seen a handful of times. The chain uses TRBV7-9 and TRBJ1-1, with 7 bases lining up with TRBD1. Germline CDR1 reads SEHNR; CDR2 reads FQNEAQ (reference sequence). The CDR3 runs to 14 residues. V lost 4 bases to trimming and J lost 0 bases; unmatched junction nucleotides: 2. The CDR3 DNA sequence: TGTGCCAGCAGCTGGGACAGTCTGAACACTGAAGCTTTCTTT. Amino acids: CASSWDSLNTEAFF.

The chain recombines TRBV7-9 with TRBJ1-4; D possibly corresponds to TRBD1 (6 bases). CDR1 SEHNR and CDR2 FQNEAQ come from the germline V gene (reference sequence). Between the trimmed V and J ends, which lost 5 bases and 8 bases, there was a span of 12 bases. The CDR3 covers 13 residues. The DNA of the CDR3 is TGTGCCAGCAGCGTGGGGGCCGAAGAAAAACTGTTTTTT. This codes for CASSVGAEEKLFF.

The CDR3 is CASRDSGKNIQYF. The CDR3 region has the DNA TGTGCCAGCAGAGACAGTGGGAAAAACATTCAGTACTTC. The genes are TRBV13 and TRBJ2-4; maybe TRBD1 (5 bases). The germline CDR1 and CDR2 sequences are PRHDT and FYEKMQ (reference sequence). V lost 6 bases to trimming and J lost 4 bases, with 10 bases between them. The CDR3 has 13 residues.

This chain connects TRBV7-9 to TRBJ1-4, with no clear D. The ends were cut back, 4 bases at V and 3 bases at J, with 15 bases in the middle. CDR3 length: 16 residues. Germline V CDR1 and CDR2: SEHNR, FQNEAQ (reference sequence). The CDR3: CASSSWGEKANEKLFF. The CDR3 nucleotides read TGTGCCAGCAGCTCCTGGGGAGAAAAGGCTAATGAAAAACTGTTTTTT.

The chain joins TRBV4-2 to TRBJ2-7; TRBD2 matches 9 bases. The germline V gene encodes CDR1 LGHNA and CDR2 YNFKEQ. V gave up 0 bases and J gave up 2 bases; unmatched junction bases: 5. The CDR3 has 16 amino acids. This CDR3 is CASSQESSGTTYEQYF. CDR3 sequence (DNA): TGTGCCAGCAGCCAAGAATCTAGCGGGACTACCTACGAGCAGTACTTC.

This sequence joins TRBV19 and TRBJ2-1, with TRBD2 matching over 8 bases. After removal of 0 bases from V and 0 bases from J, the junction contained 4 bases not matched to a gene. Germline lookup yields CDR1 LNHDA and CDR2 SQIVND (reference sequence). This CDR3 comprises 17 residues. This CDR3 reads CASSIEGGRYSYNEQFF. DNA for the CDR3: TGTGCCAGTAGTATAGAGGGCGGGAGGTACTCCTACAATGAGCAGTTCTTC.

This chain connects TRBV7-9 to TRBJ2-7; TRBD1 or TRBD2 may be the D gene (5 bases each). Trimming took off 1 base at V and 3 bases at J, with 19 bases between the two ends. The CDR3 is 17 residues long. Germline V gene sequence: CDR1 SEHNR, CDR2 FQNEAQ (reference sequence). The CDR3 loop is CASSLVSSGPINYEQYF. CDR3 DNA sequence: TGTGCCAGCAGCTTAGTCTCTTCGGGGCCGATAAACTACGAGCAGTACTTC.

V is TRBV28 and J is TRBJ2-7, with D possibly being TRBD1 (6 bases). CDR3 size: 13 residues. CDR1 MDHEN and CDR2 SYDVKM come from the germline V gene. V was shortened by 3 bases and J by 7 bases, with 13 bases between the two germline ends. Here the CDR3 reads CASSFVQGSEQYF. The CDR3, as DNA: TGTGCCAGCAGTTTCGTACAGGGAAGTGAGCAGTACTTC.

The V and J genes are TRBV13 and TRBJ1-3; D not certain. Between the trimmed V and J ends, which lost 5 bases and 4 bases, there was a span of 18 bases. The length of the CDR3 is 16 residues. Looked up from germline, CDR1 is PRHDT and CDR2 is FYEKMQ (reference sequence). CDR3 sequence (DNA): TGTGCCAGCAGCCCTCGAAACGCTATAGCCGGAAACACCATATATTTT. Amino acid sequence: CASSPRNAIAGNTIYF.

CDR3 loop: CAISLENSGIGTDTQYF. In nucleotides, the CDR3 is TGTGCCATCAGTCTCGAGAATAGCGGGATCGGGACAGATACGCAGTATTTT. J is TRBJ2-3 and V is TRBV10-3; the match to TRBD2 covers 8 bases. The CDR3 spans 17 residues. Trimming removed 5 bases from V and 3 bases from J; junction bases left unmatched: 13. Germline V CDR1 and CDR2: ENHRY, SYGVKD.

This clone has a single count. The CDR3: CASSRTSGPYEQYF. DNA of the CDR3: TGCGCCAGCAGCCGGACTAGCGGCCCCTACGAGCAGTACTTC. The rearrangement uses TRBV4-1 and TRBJ2-7; 10 nucleotides align to TRBD2. Trimming took 4 bases from V and 2 from J; bases not matched to a gene: 2. The CDR3 contains 14 residues. The germline gives CDR1 MGHRA, CDR2 YSYEKL.

V usage is TRBV18 and J usage is TRBJ2-7; D may be TRBD1 or TRBD2 (7 bases each). The CDR3 is 18 amino acids. V was clipped by 1 base and J by 4 bases, with 23 bases between them. In germline, CDR1 is KGHSH, CDR2 LQKENI. In DNA, the CDR3 is TGTGCCAGCTCACCACTACTTGGGAGGGACAGAAGGGGGTACGAGCAGTACTTC. This sequence encodes CASSPLLGRDRRGYEQYF.

V gene TRBV4-3 combines with J gene TRBJ2-7; TRBD2 matches 7 bases. CDR3 length: 16 residues. Germline V gene lookup returns CDR1 LGHNA and CDR2 YSLEER. With V trimmed by 0 bases and J by 5 bases, 10 bases remained unmatched. The chain's CDR3 is CASSQDSLAVQDEQYF. Here the CDR3 DNA reads TGCGCCAGCAGCCAAGATTCCCTAGCGGTACAGGACGAGCAGTACTTC.

The rearrangement uses TRBV9 and TRBJ2-5, with 7 bases lining up with TRBD2. This CDR3 has 13 residues. Germline V gene data show CDR1 as SGDLS and CDR2 as YYNGEE. V was pared by 4 bases and J by 4 bases, with 4 bases of the junction left unmatched. The CDR3 DNA reads TGTGCCAGCAGCCCCTGGGGGGGAGAGACCCAGTACTTC. The encoded protein is CASSPWGGETQYF.